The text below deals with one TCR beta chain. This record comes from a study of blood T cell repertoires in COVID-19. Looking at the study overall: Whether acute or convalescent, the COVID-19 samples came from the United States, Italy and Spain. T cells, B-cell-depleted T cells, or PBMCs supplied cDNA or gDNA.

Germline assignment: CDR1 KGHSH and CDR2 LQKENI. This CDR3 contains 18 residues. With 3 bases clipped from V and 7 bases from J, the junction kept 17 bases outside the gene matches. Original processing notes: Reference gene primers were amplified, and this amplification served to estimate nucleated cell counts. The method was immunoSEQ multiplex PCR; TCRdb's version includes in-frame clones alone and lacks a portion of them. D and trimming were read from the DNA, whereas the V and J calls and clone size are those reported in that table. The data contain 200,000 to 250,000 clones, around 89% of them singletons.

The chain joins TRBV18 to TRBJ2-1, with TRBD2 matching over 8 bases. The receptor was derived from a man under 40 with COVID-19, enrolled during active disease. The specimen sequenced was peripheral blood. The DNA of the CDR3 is TGTGCCAGCTCACCCCCCTTCTCCTCTACAGCGGGAGTGAATGAGCAGTTCTTC. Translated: CASSPPFSSTAGVNEQFF.